A single sample is the source of the 19 T cell receptor beta chains below, sequenced in a study of technical replicates of blood from four donors. Using immunoSEQ multiplex PCR, the repertoire was profiled, and TCRdb retains in-frame clones only, with some absent. The sample records tens of thousands of clones, 97% being singletons. Sample: T cells isolated from PBMCs. These receptors were collected from a human donor in good health.

The chain couples TRBV7-9 to TRBJ1-2; 8 nucleotides match TRBD1. The length of the CDR3 is 14 residues. J was trimmed by 4 bases and V by 4 bases; bases with no gene match: 5. The germline V gene has CDR1 SEHNR and CDR2 FQNEAQ (reference sequence). The CDR3 region is CASSSDQGAYGYTF. CDR3 DNA sequence: TGTGCCAGCAGCTCAGACCAGGGGGCCTATGGCTACACCTTC.

This clone came up once. The chain combines TRBV28 with TRBJ1-5; D gene unclear. Germline CDR1 reads MDHEN; CDR2 reads SYDVKM. Trimming removed 0 bases at V and 3 bases at J, with 6 bases between. The CDR3 runs to 14 residues. DNA for the CDR3: TGTGCCAGCAGTTTATGGGAGTACAATCAGCCCCAGCATTTT. It translates to CASSLWEYNQPQHF.

V usage is TRBV6-4 and J usage is TRBJ2-3, with 8 bases lining up with TRBD2. The CDR3 runs 15 residues. V gave up 6 bases and J gave up 2 bases; unmatched junction bases: 7. Germline CDR1 and CDR2: MRHNA and SNTAGT. In DNA, the CDR3 is TGTGCCAGCAGGGCCACTAGCGGACTCACAGATACGCAGTATTTT. Protein sequence: CASRATSGLTDTQYF.

The chain employs TRBV9 and TRBJ2-5; D gene uncertain. V dropped 0 bases and J dropped 5 bases, with 8 bases sitting between them. From germline, CDR1 is SGDLS and CDR2 YYNGEE. The CDR3 runs to 13 residues. In DNA form, the CDR3 reads TGTGCCAGCAGCGTAGGAGGAACGGAGACCCAGTACTTC. Encoded protein: CASSVGGTETQYF.

The chain links TRBV10-3 to TRBJ2-2; TRBD2 matches 11 bases. Germline CDR1 and CDR2: ENHRY and SYGVKD. The length of the CDR3 is 17 residues. The V and J ends lost 0 bases and 4 bases, in that order; junction bases with no gene match: 4. CDR3 sequence (DNA): TGTGCCATCAGTGAGTCGACGGGACTAGCGGTCACCGGGGAGCTGTTTTTT. Translation: CAISESTGLAVTGELFF.

The rearrangement links TRBV7-2 to TRBJ1-1, with D perhaps TRBD1 (6 bases). The V and J ends lost 5 bases and 10 bases respectively, with 14 bases between them. Germline CDR1 is SGHTA and CDR2 is FQGNSA. This CDR3 contains 12 residues. The CDR3 protein is CASSPGTNGAFF. DNA for the CDR3: TGTGCCAGCAGCCCGGGGACAAACGGAGCTTTCTTT.

The J gene is TRBJ1-1, the V gene TRBV18; possibly TRBD1 for D (6 bases). V was trimmed by 7 bases and J by 1 base, leaving 16 bases between them. Germline CDR1 is KGHSH and CDR2 is LQKENI. The CDR3 loop spans 15 amino acids. CDR3 residues: CASFAQGSWNTEAFF. CDR3 nucleotide sequence: TGTGCCAGCTTCGCACAGGGAAGTTGGAACACTGAAGCTTTCTTT.

This clone was seen just once. The chain combines TRBV4-2 with TRBJ1-5; D is undetermined. CDR1 and CDR2 (germline): LGHNA, YNFKEQ. The CDR3 is 14 amino acids. V lost 1 base to trimming and J lost 7 bases, with 11 bases between them. The CDR3 bases are TGTGCCAGCAGCCAAGGTACAGTCTTCCAGCCCCAGCATTTT. Its protein product is CASSQGTVFQPQHF.

The V and J genes are TRBV6-6 and TRBJ2-3, with 8 positions matching TRBD2. CDR1 is MNHNY and CDR2 is SVGAGI in the germline V gene (reference sequence). V was pared by 5 bases and J by 3 bases, with 4 bases of the junction left unmatched. CDR3 size: 14 residues. This CDR3 reads CASSQAGVTDTQYF. The CDR3 nucleotides are TGTGCCAGCAGTCAAGCGGGAGTGACAGATACGCAGTATTTT.

The chain joins TRBV19 to TRBJ2-7; D possibly corresponds to TRBD1 (6 bases). The CDR3 totals 16 residues. V shed 8 bases and J shed 1 base, with 21 bases lying between them. Germline CDR1 is LNHDA and CDR2 is SQIVND (reference sequence). CDR3 region: CASGSTLGAGSYEQYF. The CDR3, as DNA: TGTGCCAGTGGATCTACGCTGGGGGCGGGTTCCTACGAGCAGTACTTC.

This chain uses TRBV29-1 with TRBJ2-1; the match to TRBD1 covers 9 bases. V trimming: 3 bases; J trimming: 6 bases; junction bases outside the gene matches: 3. The length of the CDR3 is 13 residues. Germline V CDR1 and CDR2: SQVTM, ANQGSEA. CDR3 protein: CSVDQTGGNEQFF. CDR3 nucleotide sequence: TGCAGCGTTGACCAGACAGGGGGCAATGAGCAGTTCTTC.

This rearrangement joins TRBV29-1 to TRBJ2-1; a possible D gene is TRBD2 (5 bases). The CDR3 covers 14 residues. Germline V gives CDR1 SQVTM, CDR2 ANQGSEA. Trimming cost V 2 bases and J 3 bases, with 11 bases left between them. Here the CDR3 reads CSVEPLANYNEQFF. Written as DNA, the CDR3 is TGCAGCGTTGAACCGTTAGCGAACTACAATGAGCAGTTCTTC.

This clone has just one count. This sequence joins TRBV10-3 and TRBJ2-3; TRBD2 matches at 9 bases. Germline lookup yields CDR1 ENHRY and CDR2 SYGVKD. The CDR3 extends over 16 amino acids. The trim removed 0 bases at V and 0 bases at J, leaving 1 base unmatched. The CDR3 DNA is TGTGCCATCAGTGAGTCCACTAGCGGGAGCACAGATACGCAGTATTTT. Translation gives CAISESTSGSTDTQYF.

This clone was seen just once. The CDR3 nucleotides read TGTGCCAGCAGTGAAGGGGTGGGGCAGTCTAGCACAGATACGCAGTATTTT. Amino acid sequence: CASSEGVGQSSTDTQYF. The chain links TRBV6-1 to TRBJ2-3; D possibly corresponds to TRBD1 (5 bases). Germline-derived CDR1 and CDR2 are MNHNS and SASEGT. Trimming left V 1 base short and J 0 bases short, with 14 bases between. The CDR3 sequence is 17 residues long.

CDR3 coding DNA: TGTGCCAGCAGTTACAGTCGGGGGGATGAGCAGTTCTTC. This translates into CASSYSRGDEQFF. This chain links TRBV6-6 with TRBJ2-1; 7 nucleotides match TRBD2. With 2 bases clipped from V and 8 bases from J, the junction kept 3 bases outside the gene matches. Germline V gene sequence: CDR1 MNHNY, CDR2 SVGAGI (reference sequence). The CDR3 totals 13 residues.

This chain connects TRBV6-5 to TRBJ2-1; possible D gene TRBD1, 5 bases. CDR1 is MNHEY, CDR2 SVGAGI, per germline. V lost 0 bases and J lost 6, with 9 bases in between. The length of the CDR3 is 14 residues. The CDR3 coding sequence is TGTGCCAGCAGTTACTCTCAACAGGCCAATGAGCAGTTCTTC. As protein: CASSYSQQANEQFF.

The V and J genes are TRBV7-2 and TRBJ2-7, with 10 nucleotides matching TRBD2. Germline values: CDR1 SGHTA, CDR2 FQGNSA. CDR3 size: 15 residues. J was trimmed by 0 bases and V by 5 bases; bases with no gene match: 4. The CDR3 protein is CASSPSGGSSYEQYF. CDR3 DNA sequence: TGTGCCAGCAGCCCTAGCGGGGGAAGCTCCTACGAGCAGTACTTC.

The chain has TRBV6-5 and TRBJ2-1, with D possibly matching TRBD1 (6 bases). The CDR3 covers 13 residues. V was pared by 8 bases and J by 3 bases, with 11 bases between. CDR1 is MNHEY, CDR2 SVGAGI, per germline. CDR3 nucleotide sequence: TGTGCCAGCGGGGGCGACGTCTACAATGAGCAGTTCTTC. Amino acid sequence: CASGGDVYNEQFF.

The chain joins TRBV28 to TRBJ1-1; 9 positions match TRBD1. Trimming took 3 bases from V and 0 from J; bases not matched to a gene: 2. This CDR3 has 15 residues. Germline V CDR1 and CDR2: MDHEN, SYDVKM. The CDR3 is CASSFTGGLNTEAFF. DNA of the CDR3: TGTGCCAGCAGTTTCACAGGGGGCCTGAACACTGAAGCTTTCTTT.